The 15 T cell receptor beta chains below all came from one sample that was sequenced in a study of blood T cell repertoires in COVID-19. TCRdb keeps only in-frame clones here, not all; method: immunoSEQ multiplex PCR. The profile shows approximately 250,000 clones, around 83% of them singletons. Specimen: peripheral blood. Receptor source: a man younger than 30 with active or convalescent COVID-19.

V is TRBV5-1 and J is TRBJ2-5; D might be TRBD2 (5 bases). Germline V gives CDR1 SGHRS, CDR2 YFSETQ. Trimming left V 0 bases short and J 5 bases short, with 11 bases between. The CDR3 has 14 residues. CDR3 region: CASSLGRGWETQYF. CDR3 sequence (DNA): TGCGCCAGCAGCTTGGGACGGGGTTGGGAGACCCAGTACTTC.

The chain combines TRBV7-2 with TRBJ2-7; D remains unclear. This CDR3 is built from 14 residues. Per germline, CDR1 SGHTA and CDR2 FQGNSA. V lost 1 base, J lost 6 bases, and 13 bases lay in between. The CDR3 nucleotides are TGTGCCAGCAGCTTAGATCCGGGTCGTGGCGAGCAGTACTTC. Amino acids: CASSLDPGRGEQYF. Looking up the rest from reference TRBV7-2 and TRBJ2-7 gives the full variable domain: GAGVSQSPSNKVTEKGKDVELRCDPISGHTALYWYRQSLGQGLEFLIYFQGNSAPDKSGLPSDRFSAERTGGSVSTLTIQRTQQEDSAVYLCASSLDPGRGEQYFGPGTRLTVT.

V gene TRBV6-5 combines with J gene TRBJ2-5, with D perhaps matching TRBD2 (7 bases). V lost 8 bases and J lost 4, with 20 bases in between. The CDR3 is 15 amino acids. CDR1 is MNHEY, CDR2 SVGAGI, per germline. CDR3 coding DNA: TGTGCCAGCCGGGGGGCTGATTTTAGGCGAGAGACCCAGTACTTC. Protein: CASRGADFRRETQYF.

As DNA, the CDR3 is TGTGCCATCAGTGTCTCGGGGGATGAGCAGTTCTTC. Protein product: CAISVSGDEQFF. The rearrangement uses TRBV10-3 and TRBJ2-1; TRBD2 is a possible D gene (6 bases). Germline V gives CDR1 ENHRY, CDR2 SYGVKD. The V and J ends lost 4 bases and 8 bases respectively, with 9 bases between them. The CDR3 is 12 amino acids.

CDR3 nucleotide sequence: TGTGCCAGCAGTCGGTACCGGGACAGGGGGTCCGATACGCAGTATTTT. This sequence encodes CASSRYRDRGSDTQYF. The J gene is TRBJ2-3, the V gene TRBV5-5, with TRBD1 identical over 11 bases. The junction had 11 bases not matched to a gene; V was cut back by 5 bases and J by 6 bases. Germline assignment: CDR1 SGHKS and CDR2 YYEKEE (reference sequence). The length of the CDR3 is 16 residues.

The chain employs TRBV6-1 and TRBJ2-1; 10 nucleotides align to TRBD2. With 3 bases clipped from V and 5 bases from J, the junction kept 7 bases outside the gene matches. CDR1 and CDR2 from the germline V gene are MNHNS and SASEGT. The CDR3 loop spans 16 amino acids. As DNA, the CDR3 is TGTGCCAGCAGTGACGCTAGCGGGAGATGGGACAATGAGCAGTTCTTC. It yields the protein CASSDASGRWDNEQFF.

The rearrangement joins TRBV4-1 to TRBJ2-1; a weak D match, TRBD2 (6 bases). With 3 bases removed from V and 5 bases from J, the gap between germline ends came to 26 bases. The germline V gene encodes CDR1 MGHRA and CDR2 YSYEKL. The CDR3 extends over 19 amino acids. CDR3 coding DNA: TGCGCCAGCAGCCACCGGGACGTAAAGCCGGGACTGGCACACAATGAGCAGTTCTTC. Translated, it gives CASSHRDVKPGLAHNEQFF.

The chain couples TRBV4-2 to TRBJ1-1; a weak D match, TRBD1 (5 bases). The germline V and J ends were trimmed by 0 bases and 5 bases, with 13 bases remaining between them. Germline values: CDR1 LGHNA, CDR2 YNFKEQ. The CDR3 covers 15 residues. The CDR3 protein is CASSQDGQGGTEAFF. The CDR3 coding sequence is TGTGCCAGCAGCCAAGATGGGCAGGGTGGGACTGAAGCTTTCTTT.

The genes are TRBV24-1 and TRBJ2-1; D is unclear. The CDR3 spans 13 residues. Trimming took off 1 base at V and 10 bases at J, with 10 bases between the two ends. Germline V gene data show CDR1 as KGHDR and CDR2 as SFDVKD. The DNA for the CDR3 is TGTGCCACCAGTGATTTCAATACCGGGGAGCAGTTCTTC. Protein sequence: CATSDFNTGEQFF.

The chain combines TRBV7-2 with TRBJ1-3; D is unresolved. Germline assignment: CDR1 SGHTA and CDR2 FQGNSA. The CDR3 is made up of 16 amino acids. Between the trimmed V and J ends, which lost 0 bases and 0 bases, there was a span of 9 bases. CDR3 residues: CASSLAGDYSGNTIYF. In DNA, the CDR3 is TGTGCCAGCAGCTTAGCAGGAGATTACTCTGGAAACACCATATATTTT.

V is TRBV5-5 and J is TRBJ2-5; D gene ambiguous. V lost 0 bases and J lost 3, with 6 bases in between. Germline loops: CDR1 SGHKS, CDR2 YYEKEE (reference sequence). The CDR3 spans 13 residues. The CDR3 sequence: CASSLGGKETQYF. The CDR3 DNA is TGTGCCAGCAGCTTGGGAGGAAAAGAGACCCAGTACTTC.

J is TRBJ2-6 and V is TRBV5-1; TRBD1 might be the D (6 bases). The CDR3 contains 17 residues. V was trimmed by 0 bases and J by 0 bases, leaving 10 bases between them. Germline CDR1 SGHRS, CDR2 YFSETQ. The CDR3 region is CASSLAGRGSGANVLTF. The CDR3 region has the DNA TGCGCCAGCAGCTTGGCCGGCAGGGGCTCTGGGGCCAACGTCCTGACTTTC.

The chain uses TRBV13 and TRBJ1-1; perhaps TRBD1 as D (5 bases). Germline CDR1 and CDR2: PRHDT and FYEKMQ (reference sequence). The CDR3 extends over 15 amino acids. Trimming cost V 5 bases and J 4 bases, with 17 bases left between them. CDR3 in amino acids: CASSQGLGFSTEAFF. DNA for the CDR3: TGTGCCAGCAGCCAGGGCCTCGGGTTTTCCACTGAAGCTTTCTTT. Full variable domain (missing parts from reference TRBV13 and TRBJ1-1): AAGVIQSPRHLIKEKRETATLKCYPIPRHDTVYWYQQGPGQDPQFLISFYEKMQSDKGSIPDRFSAQQFSDYHSELNMSSLELGDSALYFCASSQGLGFSTEAFFGQGTRLTVV.

The chain employs TRBV7-2 and TRBJ2-7; 8 nucleotides line up with TRBD2. The CDR3 has 15 amino acids. The germline CDR1 and CDR2 sequences are SGHTA and FQGNSA. With V trimmed by 2 bases and J by 7 bases, 10 bases remained unmatched. CDR3 region: CASSLKAGGGWEQYF. DNA of the CDR3: TGTGCCAGCAGCTTAAAGGCGGGAGGAGGTTGGGAGCAGTACTTC.

This chain links TRBV15 with TRBJ2-7; possibly TRBD1 for D (6 bases). This CDR3 is built from 14 residues. Germline values: CDR1 LNHNV, CDR2 YYDKDF (reference sequence). With 4 bases removed from V and 7 bases from J, the gap between germline ends came to 17 bases. The DNA for the CDR3 is TGTGCCACCAGCACTCGACAGGCCCCCGGGGAGCAGTACTTC. Translation: CATSTRQAPGEQYF.